This T cell receptor (beta chain) originates from a study of CXCR3-negative and CXCR3-positive naive CD8 T cells (dated by TCRdb to 2018 to 2020). Describing the broader study: In total, roughly 140 million TRB reads were obtained, which works out to roughly 1.5 +/- 0.3 million reads per library. The diversity and physicochemical repertoire analyses included 11 donors pooled from two independent experiments. For the TRBV-TRBJ cluster analysis, the naive subsets came from a handful of donors, while the memory cells came from 3 donors. What the work shows at the level of the full study, not this receptor alone: Because surface CD5, which is linked to self-reactivity in mice, was comparable between the naive subsets, TCR interaction strength was also inferred from TRB CDR3 physicochemical properties. Freshly isolated PBMCs were used for most assays because CXCR3 expression partially decreased after cryopreservation. Within the same donor, TRBV-TRBJ usage looked similar between naive CXCR3-negative and CXCR3-positive cells, but memory cells had distinct patterns. Repertoire diversity was comparably high in both naive subsets but much lower in memory CD8+ T cells.

For each CD8+ T cell subset, flow sorting was done in triplicate, and 250,000 to 300,000 cells per subset went directly into RLT lysis buffer. Standard density gradient centrifugation was used to isolate peripheral blood mononuclear cells from buffy coats. Total RNA was extracted from sorted cells with an RNeasy Mini Kit. Sequencing was carried out with a NextSeq 550. The Human TCR Profiling Kit (MiLaboratory) was used to make UMI-labeled 5' RACE TRB cDNA libraries. cDNA synthesis used the entire amount of extracted RNA, and PCR amplification then used the entire amount of cDNA produced. Libraries were prepared in parallel with an identical number of PCR cycles. On the study's bioinformatics: With a minimum of two reads required per UMI, MIGEC and MiXCR pulled out about 53,000 +/- 10,000 unique UMI-labeled TRB cDNA molecules from each library. On average, about 40,000 +/- 10,000 functional in-frame TRB CDR3 nucleotide clonotypes lacking stop codons were found per library. After downsampling to 5000 UMI-labeled TRB molecules per sample, diversity metrics such as normalized Shannon-Wiener and Chao1 were calculated in VDJtools. Clonotype-size-weighted physicochemical properties of the central five CDR3 residues (interaction energy, strength, volume and Kidera factor 4) were computed in VDJtools. Following TCRdb reprocessing, every CDR3 protein sequence forms one entry, and DNA is not provided. These V and J calls are TCRdb output, not the study's own analysis. This sample's table contains about 43,000 distinct CDR3 sequences. The ten largest clones represent roughly 15% of the sample.

Including cysteine and phenylalanine, the CDR3 has 17 amino acids. Only the protein sequence is given. The germline V gene (reference sequence) sets CDR1 to LGHDT and CDR2 to YNNKEL. With regard to this clonotype: Its antigen specificity is not known.

The specimen was memory CD8+ T cells from blood. Sample cell subset or site, as interpreted from the label and publication: conventional CD8+ memory T cells (TMEM), sorted as controls. The rearrangement joined TRBV3-1 to TRBJ2-2; checking the TCRdb D call of TRBD1 is not possible without DNA. The TCR was taken from a human donor in good health. Some clones in this sample may be carry-over from other donors' samples. The CDR3 is CASSLAVGTGITGELFF.